One sample yielded the 8 T cell receptor beta chains listed below, sequenced in a study of blood T cell repertoires in COVID-19. Measured with immunoSEQ multiplex PCR; TCRdb has only the in-frame clones, and not every one. The table includes around 200,000 clones, 75% to 85% detected once. Sequenced: peripheral blood. The receptors derive from a woman in her forties with COVID-19, enrolled during active disease.

The chain links TRBV19 to TRBJ1-1; TRBD1 might be the D (6 bases). Germline CDR1 and CDR2: LNHDA and SQIVND (reference sequence). This CDR3 has 14 amino acids. Deletions cut 7 bases from V and 1 base from J, with 13 bases between. In DNA, the CDR3 is TGTGCCAGTACTCCAACACAGGGGAACACTGAAGCTTTCTTT. It yields the protein CASTPTQGNTEAFF.

The J gene is TRBJ1-1, the V gene TRBV6-5, with D uncertain. V was shortened by 4 bases and J by 4 bases, with 13 bases between the two germline ends. Germline V lookup: CDR1 MNHEY, CDR2 SVGAGI. CDR3 length: 14 residues. Here the CDR3 DNA reads TGTGCCAGCAGTTCCGACCCGCCGGGCACTGAAGCTTTCTTT. Protein: CASSSDPPGTEAFF.

The J gene is TRBJ1-6, the V gene TRBV23-1; D ambiguous. TRBV23-1 is reported as an ORF; its role is uncertain. Trimming shortened V by 4 bases and J by 9 bases, and 19 bases separated the two germline ends. CDR3 length: 16 amino acids. CDR3 nucleotide sequence: TGCGCCAGCAGTCGCCTCCGGGAGGTGAAAGGTTCACCCCTCCACTTT. Its translation: CASSRLREVKGSPLHF.

J is TRBJ2-7 and V is TRBV19, with 12 bases matching TRBD2. Per the germline V gene, CDR1 is LNHDA and CDR2 is SQIVND (reference sequence). The J segment lost 2 bases and the V segment lost 4 bases, leaving 6 bases of the junction unmatched. CDR3 length: 16 amino acids. CDR3 loop: CASSRGLAGLTYEQYF. The CDR3 nucleotides are TGTGCCAGTAGTAGGGGACTAGCGGGCCTAACCTACGAGCAGTACTTC.

The chain links TRBV4-1 to TRBJ1-2; no firm D call. V lost 1 base and J lost 7, with 10 bases in between. In germline, CDR1 is MGHRA, CDR2 YSYEKL. The CDR3 totals 13 residues. CDR3 region: CASSQGRSGGYTF. The DNA for the CDR3 is TGCGCCAGCAGCCAAGGGCGGTCGGGTGGCTACACCTTC.

The chain is built from TRBV4-2 and TRBJ2-7, with 7 bases identical to TRBD1. V shed 1 base and J 2 bases; nucleotides not matched to a gene: 5. The CDR3 loop spans 15 amino acids. Germline CDR1 reads LGHNA; CDR2 reads YNFKEQ. The CDR3 region is CASSQVKGQAYEQYF. The CDR3 DNA reads TGTGCCAGCAGCCAAGTAAAAGGACAGGCCTACGAGCAGTACTTC.

The chain is built from TRBV7-9 and TRBJ1-4, with D possibly TRBD1 on 5 matching bases. Deletions cut 5 bases from V and 2 bases from J, with 12 bases between. The CDR3 sequence is 15 residues long. Germline CDR1 reads SEHNR; CDR2 reads FQNEAQ (reference sequence). The CDR3 sequence is CASSPPGTTNEKLFF. The CDR3 nucleotides read TGTGCCAGCAGCCCACCAGGGACTACTAATGAAAAACTGTTTTTT.

V and J are TRBV7-8 and TRBJ1-5; 7 bases match TRBD1. Trimming cost V 5 bases and J 0 bases; bases outside gene matches: 4. The CDR3 runs to 15 residues. CDR1 is SGHVS, CDR2 FQNEAQ, per germline. CDR3 DNA sequence: TGTGCCAGCAGCCAGACAGGGAATAGCAATCAGCCCCAGCATTTT. Its translation is CASSQTGNSNQPQHF.